The clone carrying this T cell receptor beta chain qualifies as medium-sized. This sample was taken from a study of tumor-infiltrating lymphocytes in oesophageal squamous cell carcinoma. Trimming shortened V by 7 bases and J by 7 bases, and 19 bases separated the two germline ends. CDR3 length equals 14 residues. From the PCR reads, TCRdb called clonotypes with MiXCR, one entry per CDR3 protein. This sample has approximately 11,000 distinct CDR3 sequences, with 52% found just once. This receptor was taken from a female donor with esophageal squamous cell carcinoma. The chain recombines TRBV12-3 or TRBV12-4 with TRBJ2-5, with D possibly TRBD1 on 6 matching bases. Sequencing was done on a sample of esophageal tumor tissue. The CDR3 here is CASTFEGGWGTQYF. CDR3 nucleotide sequence: TGTGCCAGCACCTTTGAAGGGGGTTGGGGGACCCAGTACTTC.